The 11 T cell receptor beta chains reported below all come from one sample, sequenced in a study of identical twins (dated by TCRdb to about 2016). Library preparation used 5' RACE. Sequencing used an Illumina HiSeq 2000. TCRdb reanalyzed the raw reads on its own, using fastp at Q25 for trimming and MiXCR for clone calling, and kept in-frame beta chains. Records with the same CDR3 protein are collapsed into one entry carrying the most frequent genes and DNA. The sample records about 490,000 distinct CDR3 sequences, around 15% of which are singletons. The leading ten clones occupy nearly 0.45% of the sample. This same sample was also part of a study on yellow fever vaccine responses in identical twins.

The specimen sequenced was CD4+ T cells sorted from blood. The receptors originated from a woman between 18 and 30 years old in good health.

The genes are TRBV15 and TRBJ1-1; weak D call: TRBD1 (6 bases). Trimming took 8 bases from V and 1 from J, leaving 8 bases between them. The CDR3 runs 12 residues. CDR1 and CDR2 (germline): LNHNV, YYDKDF (reference sequence). The CDR3 DNA sequence: TGTGCCACCGGGGGGCCGAACACTGAAGCTTTCTTT. Translated: CATGGPNTEAFF.

The chain combines TRBV28 with TRBJ2-1, with D perhaps matching TRBD2 (6 bases). Trimming left V 7 bases short and J 5 bases short, with 15 bases between. The V gene's germline CDR1 is MDHEN and CDR2 SYDVKM. This CDR3 has 14 residues. CDR3 sequence reads: CASNRLETNNEQFF. The CDR3 nucleotides are TGTGCCAGCAACCGACTAGAGACCAACAATGAGCAGTTCTTC.

The chain couples TRBV6-5 to TRBJ1-5; the match to TRBD1 covers 10 bases. CDR1 is MNHEY and CDR2 is SVGAGI in the germline V gene. V was clipped by 5 bases and J by 4 bases; unmatched bases: 11. The CDR3 runs to 17 residues. In DNA, the CDR3 is TGTGCCAGCAGTCACGGACAGGGGGTCTATTCAAATCAGCCCCAGCATTTT. Translated, it gives CASSHGQGVYSNQPQHF.

This clonotype was observed a handful of times. The V and J genes are TRBV5-1 and TRBJ2-3; 7 bases line up with TRBD2. CDR3 length: 15 amino acids. Germline CDR1 reads SGHRS; CDR2 reads YFSETQ. Unmatched junction bases numbered 3, after V lost 2 bases and J lost 0 bases. CDR3 residues: CASSLDGRSTDTQYF. For the CDR3, the DNA is TGCGCCAGCAGCTTAGACGGGAGGAGCACAGATACGCAGTATTTT.

The chain is built from TRBV5-1 and TRBJ1-6, with 8 bases fitting TRBD1. Losses at the gene ends were 4 bases for V and 7 bases for J; bases not matched to a gene: 4. The CDR3 covers 14 residues. CDR1 SGHRS and CDR2 YFSETQ come from the germline V gene. The CDR3 bases are TGCGCCAGCAGCACGGACAGGGCCAATTCACCCCTCCACTTT. Translation gives CASSTDRANSPLHF.

This clonotype was found a few times. The rearrangement joins TRBV4-2 to TRBJ2-1; D possibly matches TRBD1 or TRBD2 (5 bases each). V gave up 1 base and J gave up 5 bases, with 9 bases separating them. The CDR3 runs 14 residues. Germline values: CDR1 LGHNA, CDR2 YNFKEQ. Here the CDR3 reads CASSQVGTNNEQFF. The DNA for the CDR3 is TGTGCCAGCAGCCAAGTTGGGACGAACAATGAGCAGTTCTTC.

The chain links TRBV28 to TRBJ2-2, with D unresolved. Germline V gene data show CDR1 as MDHEN and CDR2 as SYDVKM. This CDR3 comprises 15 residues. V lost 2 bases and J lost 3, with 10 bases in between. The CDR3 nucleotides are TGTGCCAGCAGTTTAAGGGTCCCGGACACCGGGGAGCTGTTTTTT. This gives the protein CASSLRVPDTGELFF. Based on the CDR3 plus reference TRBV28 and TRBJ2-2, the full variable domain is DVKVTQSSRYLVKRTGEKVFLECVQDMDHENMFWYRQDPGLGLRLIYFSYDVKMKEKGDIPEGYSVSREKKERFSLILESASTNQTSMYLCASSLRVPDTGELFFGEGSRLTVL.

This clonotype has more than one count but fewer than ten. V usage is TRBV5-1 and J usage is TRBJ2-2; 9 nucleotides line up with TRBD1. Per the germline V gene, CDR1 is SGHRS and CDR2 is YFSETQ. The CDR3 has 15 residues. J lost 7 bases, V lost 1 base, and 5 bases had no gene match. CDR3 sequence: CASSLIQGAVGELFF. CDR3 bases: TGCGCCAGCAGCTTGATACAGGGGGCAGTCGGGGAGCTGTTTTTT.

This clonotype was seen a handful of times. The J gene is TRBJ1-4, the V gene TRBV27; a possible D gene is TRBD1 (6 bases). Trimming stripped 4 bases from V and 6 bases from J, with 12 bases between. Germline V lookup: CDR1 MNHEY, CDR2 SMNVEV (reference sequence). The CDR3 contains 14 residues. CDR3 DNA: TGTGCCAGCAGTTCAATCGGACAGTATGAAAAACTGTTTTTT. Translation gives CASSSIGQYEKLFF.

In its sample, this clonotype was seen many times. The CDR3 DNA follows: TGTGCCACCAGCAGAGATGGAGCGGAAGAGACCCAGTACTTC. Translating gives CATSRDGAEETQYF. The chain couples TRBV15 to TRBJ2-5; maybe TRBD2 (5 bases). The CDR3 totals 14 residues. The V gene's germline CDR1 is LNHNV and CDR2 YYDKDF (reference sequence). Trimming took off 0 bases at V and 3 bases at J, with 8 bases between the two ends.

This clonotype was picked up a small number of times. This chain connects TRBV5-1 to TRBJ2-5; 13 bases are a match to TRBD2. CDR3 size: 17 residues. V was clipped by 2 bases and J by 1 base; unmatched bases: 5. Germline CDR1 and CDR2: SGHRS and YFSETQ. CDR3 sequence reads: CASSLPGLAGLQETQYF. CDR3 coding DNA: TGCGCCAGCAGCTTACCGGGACTAGCGGGACTCCAAGAGACCCAGTACTTC.